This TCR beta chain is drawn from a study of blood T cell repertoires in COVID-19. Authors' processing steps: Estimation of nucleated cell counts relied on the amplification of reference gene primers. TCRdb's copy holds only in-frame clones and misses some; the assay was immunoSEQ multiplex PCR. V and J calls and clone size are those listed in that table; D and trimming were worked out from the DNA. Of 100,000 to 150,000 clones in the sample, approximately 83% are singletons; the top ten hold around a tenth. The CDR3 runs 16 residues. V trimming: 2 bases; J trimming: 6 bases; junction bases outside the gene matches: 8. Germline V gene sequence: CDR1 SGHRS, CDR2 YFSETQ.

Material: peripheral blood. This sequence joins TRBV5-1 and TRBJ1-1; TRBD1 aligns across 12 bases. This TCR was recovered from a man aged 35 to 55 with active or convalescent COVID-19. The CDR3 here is CASSFGTGGARAEAFF. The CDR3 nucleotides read TGCGCCAGCAGCTTTGGGACAGGGGGCGCGAGGGCTGAAGCTTTCTTT.